The 4 T cell receptor beta chains listed next were all sequenced from one sample in a study of OX40 agonist ivuxolimab in advanced cancers. Sequenced by immunoSEQ multiplex PCR; TCRdb stores in-frame clones only, minus some. The sample has some 83,000 clones, 85% to 90% seen once. The sequenced sample was CD4+ or CD8+ T cells sorted from blood, obtained in a trial of the OX40 agonist ivuxolimab. Receptors were obtained from an adult with an advanced solid tumor such as melanoma, head and neck, liver or kidney cancer.

The genes are TRBV5-1 and TRBJ2-1; D is possibly TRBD2 (7 bases). The CDR3 sequence is 18 residues long. V was trimmed by 3 bases and J by 8 bases, leaving 27 bases between them. Germline V gene data show CDR1 as SGHRS and CDR2 as YFSETQ. The CDR3 region is CASSSIVGGRGQIHEQFF. DNA for the CDR3: TGCGCCAGCAGCTCCATCGTCGGGGGGCGAGGCCAAATCCATGAGCAGTTCTTC.

This clone has more than one count but fewer than ten. The chain combines TRBV7-8 with TRBJ2-1; D is uncertain. Germline CDR1 reads SGHVS; CDR2 reads FQNEAQ. Trimming stripped 5 bases from V and 3 bases from J, with 11 bases between. The CDR3 is 14 amino acids. CDR3 sequence: CASSVIRHYNEQFF. The CDR3 bases are TGTGCCAGCAGCGTTATCCGTCACTACAATGAGCAGTTCTTC.

The rearrangement joins TRBV19 to TRBJ2-2, with 9 bases matching TRBD2. The V gene's germline CDR1 is LNHDA and CDR2 SQIVND (reference sequence). Trimming took 5 bases from V and 5 from J; bases not matched to a gene: 3. The CDR3 contains 14 residues. CDR3 protein: CASSPGLATGELFF. As DNA, the CDR3 is TGTGCCAGTAGTCCGGGACTAGCTACCGGGGAGCTGTTTTTT.

The chain combines TRBV6-1 with TRBJ1-1, with D possibly being TRBD1 (5 bases). CDR3 length: 13 amino acids. Looked up from germline, CDR1 is MNHNS and CDR2 is SASEGT. Between the trimmed V and J ends, which lost 5 bases and 3 bases, there was a span of 10 bases. CDR3 sequence (DNA): TGTGCCAGCAGTCGGGGCAAGGACACTGAAGCTTTCTTT. It codes for CASSRGKDTEAFF.